The text below deals with one T cell receptor (beta chain). The record originates from a study of shared clonotypes between healthy human individuals. Assay: immunoSEQ multiplex PCR; the TCRdb copy retains only in-frame clones and omits some. Seen here are about 460,000 clones, roughly 80% observed once, and the top ten hold around 12%. Germline V CDR1 and CDR2: DFQATT, SNEGSKA (reference sequence). The CDR3 has 11 amino acids. The receptor comes from a woman aged 40 to 50 in good health. Some clones in this sample may be carry-over from other donors' samples. The material sequenced was PBMCs. This chain links TRBV20-1 with TRBJ2-1; D could derive from TRBD1 or TRBD2 (7 bases each). The CDR3 protein is CRGGDRHTQFF. Here the CDR3 DNA reads TGCAGGGGGGGGGACAGACACACCCAGTTCTTC.